The rows below give T cell receptor beta chains drawn from one sample of a study of a mutant IDH1 vaccine in newly diagnosed glioma. These TCRs' antigens remain unknown. TCRdb keeps only in-frame clones here, not all; method: immunoSEQ multiplex PCR. The sample holds 77,000 or so clones, 75% to 85% seen once. Material: PBMCs, obtained from a glioma patient whose treatment included an IDH1 peptide vaccine. The receptors shown here come from a man aged 40-49 years with glioma. Each CDR3 is given with its conserved first and last residue. A D gene is named only where the DNA matches it firmly. A clone size is listed for some rows: how often the clone was seen (once, few, many), or a class if it is expanded.

d_gene	j_gene	len	abundance	v_gene	CDR3nt	CDR3aa
.	TRBJ1-4	11	few	TRBV19	TGTGCCGCTCGGGGGGAAGAAAAACTGTTTTTT	CAARGEEKLFF
.	TRBJ2-2	15	.	TRBV2	TGTGCCAGCAGTGCGGACAGCTCGAACACCGGGGAGCTGTTTTTT	CASSADSSNTGELFF
.	TRBJ1-4	15	.	TRBV6-5	TGTGCCAGCAGTACCGGTCGACGGACCAATGAAAAACTGTTTTTT	CASSTGRRTNEKLFF
.	TRBJ2-5	16	.	TRBV18	TGTGCCAGCTCACTTTCCCCAGGGATGAGTGCGGAGACCCAGTACTTC	CASSLSPGMSAETQYF
TRBD2	TRBJ2-5	16	.	TRBV7-2	TGTGCCAGCAGCTTAGATCCTCTAGCGGGGGTAGAGACCCAGTACTTC	CASSLDPLAGVETQYF
.	TRBJ2-1	13	.	TRBV7-2	TGTGCCAGCAGCTTTGTAGGGGTCTATGAGCAGTTCTTC	CASSFVGVYEQFF
.	TRBJ2-7	16	.	TRBV11-2	TGTGCCAGCAGCGGCCGGGGCCGGGGAGGCTCCTACGAGCAGTACTTC	CASSGRGRGGSYEQYF
.	TRBJ1-2	16	.	TRBV15	TGTGCCACCAGCAGAGATGCAGAGCCTGGAGGGTATGGCTACACCTTC	CATSRDAEPGGYGYTF
.	TRBJ1-2	13	.	TRBV7-9	TGTGCCAGCAGCTTAGAAGGGAACTATGGCTACACCTTC	CASSLEGNYGYTF
TRBD2	TRBJ2-5	15	.	TRBV19	TGTGCCACTAAGGCTAGCGGGAGCCGTGGGGAGACCCAGTACTTC	CATKASGSRGETQYF
.	TRBJ1-2	13	.	TRBV6-5	TGTGCCAGCAGCCACGAGAATAACTATGGCTACACCTTC	CASSHENNYGYTF
.	TRBJ2-3	17	.	TRBV6-1	TGTGCCAGCAGTGAAGTTCATGGGGGGTTTGGCACAGATACGCAGTATTTT	CASSEVHGGFGTDTQYF
.	TRBJ2-5	14	.	TRBV30	TGTGCCTGGAATAGGGGGGCATCCCAAGAGACCCAGTACTTC	CAWNRGASQETQYF
TRBD2	TRBJ2-5	15	.	TRBV10-3	TGTGCCATCAGTTCCTTACTAGCGGACCAAGAGACCCAGTACTTC	CAISSLLADQETQYF
.	TRBJ1-2	14	few	TRBV4-1	TGCGCCAGCAGCCAAAGCGTCGGTGACTATGGCTACACCTTC	CASSQSVGDYGYTF
.	TRBJ2-3	14	once	TRBV19	TGTGCCAGTAGTATACAGGGGGGGTTCGATACGCAGTATTTT	CASSIQGGFDTQYF
.	TRBJ2-1	12	.	TRBV19	TGTGCCAGTAGTATAGAACTAACTGAGCAGTTCTTC	CASSIELTEQFF
.	TRBJ2-7	13	once	TRBV5-6	TGTGCCAGCAGCCCCGGGACTCACTACGAGCAGTACTTC	CASSPGTHYEQYF
TRBD2	TRBJ2-3	15	once	TRBV4-3	TGCGCCAGCAGCCGGACTAGCGGGAGCACAGATACGCAGTATTTT	CASSRTSGSTDTQYF
TRBD2	TRBJ2-3	15	.	TRBV6-5	TGTGCCAGCAGGGGACTAGCGGGGGGATTGGATACGCAGTATTTT	CASRGLAGGLDTQYF
TRBD1	TRBJ2-7	14	once	TRBV9	TGTGCCAGCGGACCGGGACAGGGGGCCTACGAGCAGTACTTC	CASGPGQGAYEQYF
.	TRBJ2-2	13	.	TRBV6-4	TGTGCCAGCAGTGATAAGACCACCGGGGAGCTGTTTTTT	CASSDKTTGELFF
.	TRBJ1-5	15	.	TRBV7-8	TGTGCCAGCAGCCCCCCGGGGCTCATCAATCAGCCCCAGCATTTT	CASSPPGLINQPQHF
.	TRBJ2-7	16	.	TRBV5-1	TGCGCCAGCAGCTTGGCCATGACGGGGGCCAGCTACGAGCAGTACTTC	CASSLAMTGASYEQYF
TRBD2	TRBJ2-3	14	.	TRBV19	TGTGCCAGTAGTCCCGGACTAGCGGTGGATACGCAGTATTTT	CASSPGLAVDTQYF
TRBD2	TRBJ2-1	16	.	TRBV5-5	TGTGCCAGCAGCTGGATGGGACTAGCGGCCAACAATGAGCAGTTCTTC	CASSWMGLAANNEQFF
.	TRBJ2-6	13	.	TRBV30	TGTGCCTCTGAGGCCTCTGGGGCCAACGTCCTGACTTTC	CASEASGANVLTF
.	TRBJ2-1	16	once	TRBV5-4	TGTGCCAGCAGCACGTTAGATCGGGGGCTAGGCGATGAGCAGTTCTTC	CASSTLDRGLGDEQFF
.	TRBJ2-5	13	.	TRBV30	TGTGCCTGGAGTGACGCGGTCCAAGAGACCCAGTACTTC	CAWSDAVQETQYF
.	TRBJ1-5	14	.	TRBV6-1	TGTGCCAGCAGTGAAGGAGGGGAGTACCAGCCCCAGCATTTT	CASSEGGEYQPQHF
.	TRBJ1-6	17	.	TRBV7-6	TGTGCCAGCAGCACAGCAAAAGGCAGGGGATATAATTCACCCCTCCACTTT	CASSTAKGRGYNSPLHF
TRBD2	TRBJ2-5	15	few	TRBV7-3	TGTGCCAGCAGCTTAAGAGCGGGAGGTTCGGAGACCCAGTACTTC	CASSLRAGGSETQYF
.	TRBJ1-1	14	few	TRBV5-3	TGTGCCAGAAGCCCCGGACAGAGGAACACTGAAGCTTTCTTT	CARSPGQRNTEAFF
TRBD1	TRBJ1-2	13	.	TRBV28	TGTGCCAGCAGTTCCTACAGGGGTAGCGGCTACACCTTC	CASSSYRGSGYTF
.	TRBJ1-1	16	.	TRBV18	TGTGCCAGCTCACCGATATTACAGGCCATGAACACTGAAGCTTTCTTT	CASSPILQAMNTEAFF
.	TRBJ1-1	14	.	TRBV14	TGTGCCAGCAGCCAAGTAGGTGCAGGGACAAAAGCTTTCTTT	CASSQVGAGTKAFF
.	TRBJ2-3	13	.	TRBV2	TGTGCCAGCAGTTACGGTCCCCGGGGTACGCAGTATTTT	CASSYGPRGTQYF
TRBD1	TRBJ1-5	15	.	TRBV7-6	TGTGCCAGCAGCCGGGACAGGGGAGTGAGCCAGCCCCAGCATTTT	CASSRDRGVSQPQHF
TRBD1	TRBJ1-2	13	.	TRBV27	TGTGCCAGCAGTGAGGGGGCAGGGTATGGCTACACCTTC	CASSEGAGYGYTF
.	TRBJ2-3	15	.	TRBV4-3	TGCGCCAGCAGCCAAGTGGGAGCGTTTACAGATACGCAGTATTTT	CASSQVGAFTDTQYF
.	TRBJ1-1	16	few	TRBV5-4	TGTGCCAGCAGCTTGGAGAGGGGGACAATGAACACTGAAGCTTTCTTT	CASSLERGTMNTEAFF
TRBD1	TRBJ2-5	17	.	TRBV7-8	TGTGCCAGCAGCTTAGCGTTTGTGGGACAGCCTGGTAGGGAGCAGTACTTC	CASSLAFVGQPGREQYF